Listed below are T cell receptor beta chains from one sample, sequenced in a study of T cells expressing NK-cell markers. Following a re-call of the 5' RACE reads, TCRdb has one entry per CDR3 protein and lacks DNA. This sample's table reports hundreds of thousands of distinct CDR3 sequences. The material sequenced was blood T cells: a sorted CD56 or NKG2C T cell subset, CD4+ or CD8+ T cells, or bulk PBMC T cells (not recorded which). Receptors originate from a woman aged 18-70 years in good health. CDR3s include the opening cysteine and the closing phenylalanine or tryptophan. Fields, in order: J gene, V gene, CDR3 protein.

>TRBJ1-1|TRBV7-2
CASSLDGAGNTEAFF
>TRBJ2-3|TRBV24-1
CATQWESTDTQYF
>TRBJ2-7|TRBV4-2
CASSQDRTSGFYEQYF
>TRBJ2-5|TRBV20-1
CSATLDSYQETQYF
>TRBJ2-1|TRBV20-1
CSAQEGGQDDNEQFF
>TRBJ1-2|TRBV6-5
CASSYAGQGYGGYTF
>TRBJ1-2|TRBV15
CATSRDPRGVDGYTF
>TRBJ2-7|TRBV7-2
CASSFTQGESYEQYF
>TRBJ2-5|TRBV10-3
CAISDPGQGLGETQYF
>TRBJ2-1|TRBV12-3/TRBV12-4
CASSLDPVGYEQFF
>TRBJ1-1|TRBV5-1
CASSPPLGGTEAFF
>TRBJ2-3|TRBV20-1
CSASGTGGMGDTQYF
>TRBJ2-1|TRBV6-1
CASSELAGNNEQFF
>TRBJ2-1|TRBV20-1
CSAGLVTDNEQFF
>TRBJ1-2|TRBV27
CASSFGRGRSGYTF
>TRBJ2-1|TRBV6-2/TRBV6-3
CASRRDGVKEQFF
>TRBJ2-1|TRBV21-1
CASSKAGGRAPSSYNEQFF
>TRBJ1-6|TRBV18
CASSPPAGSPLHF
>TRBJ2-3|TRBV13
CASSRLGLMSDTQYF
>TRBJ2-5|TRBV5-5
CASSLGSGETQYF
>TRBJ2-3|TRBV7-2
CASSRLFPDTQYF
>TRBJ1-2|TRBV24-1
CATSDLRNYGYTF
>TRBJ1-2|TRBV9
CASSVGSWSGGRGYTF
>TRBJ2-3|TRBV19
CASRLASTDTQYF
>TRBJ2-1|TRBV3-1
CASISSANEQFF
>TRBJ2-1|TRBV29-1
CSVPASGPYPYNEQFF
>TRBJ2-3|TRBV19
CASNGGASTDTQYF
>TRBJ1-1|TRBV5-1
CASRRTTQGGGTF
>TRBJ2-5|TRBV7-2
CASSLGTHLRQTQYF